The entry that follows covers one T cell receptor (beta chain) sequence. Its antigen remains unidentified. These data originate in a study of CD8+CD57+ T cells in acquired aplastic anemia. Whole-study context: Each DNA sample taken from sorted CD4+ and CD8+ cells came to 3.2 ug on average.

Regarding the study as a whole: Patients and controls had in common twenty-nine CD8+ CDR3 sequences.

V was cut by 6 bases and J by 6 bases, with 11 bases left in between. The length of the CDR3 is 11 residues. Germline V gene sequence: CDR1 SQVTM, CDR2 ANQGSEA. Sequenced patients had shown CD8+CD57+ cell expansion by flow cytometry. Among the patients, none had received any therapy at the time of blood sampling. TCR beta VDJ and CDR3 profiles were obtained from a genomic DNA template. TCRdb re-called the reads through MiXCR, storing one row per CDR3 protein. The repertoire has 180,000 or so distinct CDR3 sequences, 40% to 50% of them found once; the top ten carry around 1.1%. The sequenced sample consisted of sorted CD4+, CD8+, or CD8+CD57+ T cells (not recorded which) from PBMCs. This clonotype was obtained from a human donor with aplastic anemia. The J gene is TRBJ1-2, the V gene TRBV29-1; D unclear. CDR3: CSVRPTDGYTF. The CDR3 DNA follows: TGCAGCGTCCGCCCCACCGATGGCTACACCTTC.